The 6 T cell receptor beta chains listed next were all sequenced from one sample in a study of tumor-infiltrating lymphocytes in primary liver carcinoma. A primer in the constant region served to generate TCR beta cDNA from 450 to 650 ng of total RNA. Three nested multiplex PCR rounds, a slightly modified ARM-PCR method, built the TCR beta libraries. The opening two PCR rounds, around 11 cycles each, paired TRBV1-TRBV30 forward primers with a C-beta reverse primer. MiXCR, applied by TCRdb to the multiplex PCR reads, yields one record per CDR3 protein. The sample shows around 330,000 distinct CDR3 sequences, 65% of them seen only once. Germline DNA was extracted too, while blood RNA derived from unsorted whole blood. Sequenced: peripheral blood. These receptors were obtained from a man aged 40-49 years with primary liver carcinoma and hepatitis B virus infection.

This clonotype was counted ten times or more. The V gene is TRBV6-6, the J gene TRBJ2-7, with TRBD1 matching 7 bases. The trim removed 4 bases at V and 0 bases at J, leaving 3 bases unmatched. This CDR3 spans 14 amino acids. The germline gives CDR1 MNHNY, CDR2 SVGAGI (reference sequence). This CDR3 reads CASSLGTASYEQYF. The CDR3 DNA reads as TGTGCCAGCAGTTTGGGGACAGCCTCCTACGAGCAGTACTTC.

On this clonotype: The final CDR3 position lacks the conserved phenylalanine or tryptophan, pointing to a likely read error. The CDR3 region has the DNA TGCGCCAGCAGCCAATATCTGGACCGTGCCGAGCAGTACATC. It codes for CASSQYLDRAEQYI. The chain joins TRBV4-1 to TRBJ2-7; no clear D gene. This CDR3 contains 14 residues. Trimming stripped 2 bases from V and 6 bases from J, with 14 bases between. From germline, CDR1 is MGHRA and CDR2 YSYEKL.

The chain links TRBV28 to TRBJ1-2; D is unclear. Per the germline V gene, CDR1 is MDHEN and CDR2 is SYDVKM. The CDR3 loop spans 15 amino acids. Trimming shortened V by 5 bases and J by 4 bases, and 17 bases separated the two germline ends. The CDR3 sequence: CASSRPEGNIYGYTF. The CDR3, as DNA: TGTGCCAGCAGTCGGCCAGAAGGGAACATCTATGGCTACACCTTC.

The rearrangement links TRBV5-1 to TRBJ2-1; TRBD2 agrees at 11 bases. The CDR3 contains 15 residues. Germline V gives CDR1 SGHRS, CDR2 YFSETQ. V gave up 0 bases and J gave up 6 bases; unmatched junction bases: 2. CDR3: CASSLVAGGSNEQFF. The CDR3 nucleotides read TGCGCCAGCAGCTTGGTAGCGGGAGGGTCCAATGAGCAGTTCTTC.

The table lists this clonotype with a count of one. One end of the junction is discordant with germline, which a read error may explain. V gene TRBV11-2 combines with J gene TRBJ2-1; 7 positions agree with TRBD2. CDR1 is SGHAT and CDR2 is FQNNGV in the germline V gene. The CDR3 consists of 18 residues. As DNA, the CDR3 is TGTGCTAGCACGACGGATGGGGCTAGCGGAAGGTTTTACAATGAGCAGTTCTTC. This encodes CASTTDGASGRFYNEQFF.

A note on this clonotype: At one of its ends the junction is not consistent with the germline gene, which may arise from a read error. The chain uses TRBV5-6 and TRBJ2-7; no reliable D call. The CDR3 covers 13 residues. The V gene's germline CDR1 is SGHDT and CDR2 YYEEEE. CDR3 sequence reads: CANSLDASYEQYF. For the CDR3, the DNA is TGTGCCAACAGTTTGGACGCATCCTACGAGCAGTACTTT.